Below, one T cell receptor (beta chain) is given with its context. What it recognizes is unknown. The record originates from a study of OX40 agonist ivuxolimab in advanced cancers. Study as a whole: Patients got intravenous ivuxolimab at 0.01 to 10 mg/kg every 2 weeks.

The method was immunoSEQ multiplex PCR; TCRdb's version includes in-frame clones alone and lacks a portion of them. This table holds about 50,000 clones, over 85% found once. Study outcomes and limitations: Normalized T-cell clonal expansion was also low in a subset of nonresponders.

Germline CDR1 reads LGHNA; CDR2 reads YSLEER. CDR3 length: 13 residues. Trimming shortened V by 4 bases and J by 0 bases, and 7 bases separated the two germline ends. Systemic immunosuppression or autoimmune disease history was grounds to exclude patients. Sequenced here: CD4+ or CD8+ T cells sorted from blood, sampled in a trial of the OX40 agonist ivuxolimab. This receptor was identified in an adult with an advanced solid tumor such as melanoma, head and neck, liver or kidney cancer. The V call is TRBV4-3, the J call TRBJ2-7; D is ambiguous. The CDR3 loop reads CASSPGPSYEQYF. In DNA form, the CDR3 reads TGCGCCAGCAGCCCCGGACCCTCCTACGAGCAGTACTTC.